The TCR beta chain under discussion was sequenced for a study of blood T cells in healthy people across ages. Using a J-beta primer mix together with a sample-barcoded 5' primer, a second PCR was run for roughly 7 to 11 cycles. A single record per CDR3 protein comes from TCRdb applying MiXCR to the 5' RACE reads. The sample holds 800,000 or so distinct CDR3 sequences, roughly 46% seen once. About 10 milliliters of peripheral blood were drawn from each donor into EDTA-treated tubes. The CDR3 covers 17 residues. Per germline, CDR1 SGDLS and CDR2 YYNGEE. This sequence joins TRBV9 and TRBJ2-5; 14 bases agree with TRBD2. TRBJ2-7 matches the DNA end more closely, so the J call is doubtful. The material sequenced was blood. The clonotype comes from a man at least 80 years old in good health. This CDR3 is CASSIEPGLAGENEQYF. CDR3 nucleotide sequence: TGTGCCAGCAGCATTGAACCGGGACTAGCGGGAGAGAACGAGCAGTACTTC.